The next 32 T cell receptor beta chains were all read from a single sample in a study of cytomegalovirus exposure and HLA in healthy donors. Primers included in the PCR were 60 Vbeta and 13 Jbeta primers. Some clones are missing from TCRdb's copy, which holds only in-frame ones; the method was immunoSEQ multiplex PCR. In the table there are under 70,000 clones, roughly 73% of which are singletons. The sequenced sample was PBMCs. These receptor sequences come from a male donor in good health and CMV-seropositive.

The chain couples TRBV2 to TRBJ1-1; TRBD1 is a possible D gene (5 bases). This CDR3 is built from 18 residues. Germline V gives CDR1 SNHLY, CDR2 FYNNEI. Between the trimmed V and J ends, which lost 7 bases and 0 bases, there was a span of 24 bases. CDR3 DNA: TGTGCCAGCACCTTAAGAATTGGACACGCCTCACTGAACACTGAAGCTTTCTTT. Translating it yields CASTLRIGHASLNTEAFF.

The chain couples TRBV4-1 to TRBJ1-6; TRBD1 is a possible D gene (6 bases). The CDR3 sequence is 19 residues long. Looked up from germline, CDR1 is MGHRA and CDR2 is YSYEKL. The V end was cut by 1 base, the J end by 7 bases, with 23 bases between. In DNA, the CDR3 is TGCGCCAGCAGCCAAGTTGATATGGGCCTCCGGACAGCCAATTCACCCCTCCACTTT. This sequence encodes CASSQVDMGLRTANSPLHF.

In nucleotides, the CDR3 is TGTGCCAGCAGAAACGACAGGGCCCCCTCCTACGAGCAGTACTTC. This sequence encodes CASRNDRAPSYEQYF. The V and J genes are TRBV13 and TRBJ2-7; 7 nucleotides align to TRBD1. J gave up 0 bases and V 6 bases, and 8 bases lay outside the gene matches. The CDR3 runs to 15 residues. The V gene's germline CDR1 is PRHDT and CDR2 FYEKMQ (reference sequence).

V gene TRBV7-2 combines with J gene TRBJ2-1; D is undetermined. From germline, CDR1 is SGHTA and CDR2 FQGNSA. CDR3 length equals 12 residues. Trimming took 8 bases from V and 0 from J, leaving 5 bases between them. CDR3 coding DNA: TGTGCCAGCTCCGGCTCCTACAATGAGCAGTTCTTC. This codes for CASSGSYNEQFF.

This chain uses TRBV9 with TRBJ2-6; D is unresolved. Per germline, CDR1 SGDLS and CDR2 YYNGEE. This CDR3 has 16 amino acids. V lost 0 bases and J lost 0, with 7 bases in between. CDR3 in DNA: TGTGCCAGCAGCGTAGGACACAGCTCTGGGGCCAACGTCCTGACTTTC. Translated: CASSVGHSSGANVLTF.

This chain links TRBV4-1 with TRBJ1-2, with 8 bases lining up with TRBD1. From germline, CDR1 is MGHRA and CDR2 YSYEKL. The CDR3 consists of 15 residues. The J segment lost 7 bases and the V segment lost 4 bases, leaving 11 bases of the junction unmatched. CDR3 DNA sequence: TGCGCCAGCAGCCCCCGACAGGGGACCCCTATTGGCTACACCTTC. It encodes CASSPRQGTPIGYTF.

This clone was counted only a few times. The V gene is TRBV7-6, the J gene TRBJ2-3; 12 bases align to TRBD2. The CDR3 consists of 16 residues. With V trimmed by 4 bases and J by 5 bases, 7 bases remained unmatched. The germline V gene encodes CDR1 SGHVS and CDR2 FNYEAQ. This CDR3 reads CASSSWTSGAGDTQYF. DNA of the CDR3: TGTGCCAGCAGCTCCTGGACTAGCGGGGCGGGAGATACGCAGTATTTT.

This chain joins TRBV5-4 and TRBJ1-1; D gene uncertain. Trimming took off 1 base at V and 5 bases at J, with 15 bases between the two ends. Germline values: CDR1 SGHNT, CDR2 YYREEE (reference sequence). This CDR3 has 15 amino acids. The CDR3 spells CASSLPGQSGTEAFF. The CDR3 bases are TGTGCCAGCAGCTTGCCAGGCCAAAGCGGGACTGAAGCTTTCTTT.

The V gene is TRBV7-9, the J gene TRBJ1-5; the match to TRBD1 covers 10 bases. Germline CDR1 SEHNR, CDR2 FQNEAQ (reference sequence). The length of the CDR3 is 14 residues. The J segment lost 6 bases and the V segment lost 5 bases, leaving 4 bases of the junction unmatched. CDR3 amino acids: CASSGWTGGQPQHF. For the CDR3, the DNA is TGTGCCAGCAGCGGGTGGACAGGGGGTCAGCCCCAGCATTTT.

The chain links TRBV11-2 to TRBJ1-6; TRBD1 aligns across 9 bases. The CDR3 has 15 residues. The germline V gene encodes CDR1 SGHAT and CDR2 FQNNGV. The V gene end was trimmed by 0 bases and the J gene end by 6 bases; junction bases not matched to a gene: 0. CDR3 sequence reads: CASSLETGGNSPLHF. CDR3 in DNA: TGTGCCAGCAGCTTAGAGACAGGGGGTAATTCACCCCTCCACTTT. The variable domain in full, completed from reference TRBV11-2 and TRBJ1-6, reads EAGVAQSPRYKIIEKRQSVAFWCNPISGHATLYWYQQILGQGPKLLIQFQNNGVVDDSQLPKDRFSAERLKGVDSTLKIQPAKLEDSAVYLCASSLETGGNSPLHFGNGTRLTVT.

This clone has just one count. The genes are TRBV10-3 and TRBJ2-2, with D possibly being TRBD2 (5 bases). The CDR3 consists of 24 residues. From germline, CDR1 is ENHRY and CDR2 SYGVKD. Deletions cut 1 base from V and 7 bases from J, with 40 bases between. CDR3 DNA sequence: TGTGCCATCAGTGAGTTGTGCTGGGCTCCGCCCCTCGGACTGCTACTTGTGTTGTTCGGGGAGCTGTTTTTT. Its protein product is CAISELCWAPPLGLLLVLFGELFF.

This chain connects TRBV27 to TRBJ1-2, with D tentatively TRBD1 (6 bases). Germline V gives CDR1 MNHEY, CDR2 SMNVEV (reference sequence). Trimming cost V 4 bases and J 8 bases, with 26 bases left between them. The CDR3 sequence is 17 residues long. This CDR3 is CASSSTGGAVGVEGYTF. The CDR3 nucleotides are TGTGCCAGCAGTTCTACGGGGGGGGCGGTTGGTGTGGAGGGCTACACCTTC.

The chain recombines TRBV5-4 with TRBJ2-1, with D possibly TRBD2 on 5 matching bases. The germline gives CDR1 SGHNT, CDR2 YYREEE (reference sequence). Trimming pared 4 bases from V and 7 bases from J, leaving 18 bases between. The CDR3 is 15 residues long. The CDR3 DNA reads TGTGCCAGCAGCAGAGACGGATCTGGGAGTAATGAGCAGTTCTTC. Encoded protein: CASSRDGSGSNEQFF.

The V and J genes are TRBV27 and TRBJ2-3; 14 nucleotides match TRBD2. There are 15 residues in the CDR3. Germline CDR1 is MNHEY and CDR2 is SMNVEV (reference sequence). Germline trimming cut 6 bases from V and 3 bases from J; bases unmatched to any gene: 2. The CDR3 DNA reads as TGTGCCAGCAGGTGGACTAGCGGGGGGACAGATACGCAGTATTTT. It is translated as CASRWTSGGTDTQYF.

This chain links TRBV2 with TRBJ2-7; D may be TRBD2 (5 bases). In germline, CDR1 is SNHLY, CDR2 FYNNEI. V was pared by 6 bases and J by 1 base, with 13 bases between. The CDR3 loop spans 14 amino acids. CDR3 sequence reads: CASSRSSGSYEQYF. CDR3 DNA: TGTGCCAGCAGCCGCTCGTCGGGGTCCTACGAGCAGTACTTC.

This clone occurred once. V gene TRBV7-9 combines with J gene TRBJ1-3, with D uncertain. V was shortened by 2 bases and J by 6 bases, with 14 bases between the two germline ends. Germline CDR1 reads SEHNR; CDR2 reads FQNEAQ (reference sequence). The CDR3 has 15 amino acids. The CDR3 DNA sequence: TGTGCCAGCAGCTTACGAGAGGGAGTTGAAAACACCATATATTTT. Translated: CASSLREGVENTIYF.

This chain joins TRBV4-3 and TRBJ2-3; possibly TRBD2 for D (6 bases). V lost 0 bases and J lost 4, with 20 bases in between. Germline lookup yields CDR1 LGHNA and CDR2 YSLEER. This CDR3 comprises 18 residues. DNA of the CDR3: TGCGCCAGCAGCCAAGAAGTAGCCCCGGGTAGCGGATCAGATACGCAGTATTTT. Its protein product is CASSQEVAPGSGSDTQYF.

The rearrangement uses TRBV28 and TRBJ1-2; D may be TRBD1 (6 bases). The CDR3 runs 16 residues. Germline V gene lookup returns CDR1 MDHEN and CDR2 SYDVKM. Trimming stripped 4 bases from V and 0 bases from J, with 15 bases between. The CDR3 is CASSSIPTGTNYGYTF. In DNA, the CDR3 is TGTGCCAGCAGTTCGATTCCTACAGGGACTAACTATGGCTACACCTTC.

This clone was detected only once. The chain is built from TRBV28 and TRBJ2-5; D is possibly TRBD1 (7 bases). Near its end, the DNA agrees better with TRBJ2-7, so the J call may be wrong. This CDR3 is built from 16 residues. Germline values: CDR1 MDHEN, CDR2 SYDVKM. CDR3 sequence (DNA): TGTGCCAGCAGTTTCCATCCCAGGGGGGACTCCTACGAGCAGTACTTC. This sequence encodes CASSFHPRGDSYEQYF.

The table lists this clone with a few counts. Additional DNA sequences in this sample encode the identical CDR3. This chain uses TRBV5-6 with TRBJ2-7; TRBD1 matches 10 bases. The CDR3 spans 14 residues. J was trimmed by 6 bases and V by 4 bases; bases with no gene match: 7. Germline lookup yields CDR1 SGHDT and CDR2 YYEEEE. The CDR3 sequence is CASSRPGQGSEQYF. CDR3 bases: TGTGCCAGCAGCAGGCCGGGACAGGGGAGCGAGCAGTACTTC.

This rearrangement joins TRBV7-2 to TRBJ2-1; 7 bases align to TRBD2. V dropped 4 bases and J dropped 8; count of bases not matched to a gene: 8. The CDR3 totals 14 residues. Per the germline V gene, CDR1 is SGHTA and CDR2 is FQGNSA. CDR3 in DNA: TGTGCCAGCAGCTCCATCAAGCGGGGATATGAGCAGTTCTTC. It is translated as CASSSIKRGYEQFF.

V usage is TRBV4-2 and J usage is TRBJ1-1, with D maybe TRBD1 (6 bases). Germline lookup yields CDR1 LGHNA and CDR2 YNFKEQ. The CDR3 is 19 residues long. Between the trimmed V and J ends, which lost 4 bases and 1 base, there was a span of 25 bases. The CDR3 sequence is CASSLDDLQGEGSNTEAFF. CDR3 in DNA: TGTGCCAGCAGCCTCGACGATCTACAGGGTGAAGGATCGAACACTGAAGCTTTCTTT.

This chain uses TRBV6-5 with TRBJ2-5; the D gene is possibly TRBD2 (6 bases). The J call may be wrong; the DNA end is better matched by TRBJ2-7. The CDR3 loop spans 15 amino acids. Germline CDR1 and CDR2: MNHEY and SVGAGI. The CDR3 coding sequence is TGTGCCAGCAGTTATAAACTAGCAAGCTCCTACGAGCAGTACTTC. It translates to CASSYKLASSYEQYF.

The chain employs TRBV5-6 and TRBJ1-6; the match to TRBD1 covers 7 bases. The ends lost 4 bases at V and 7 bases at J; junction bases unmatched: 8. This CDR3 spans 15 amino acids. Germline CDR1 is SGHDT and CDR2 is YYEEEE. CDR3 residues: CASSGPRGANSPLHF. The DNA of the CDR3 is TGTGCCAGCAGCGGGCCCAGGGGGGCAAATTCACCCCTCCACTTT.

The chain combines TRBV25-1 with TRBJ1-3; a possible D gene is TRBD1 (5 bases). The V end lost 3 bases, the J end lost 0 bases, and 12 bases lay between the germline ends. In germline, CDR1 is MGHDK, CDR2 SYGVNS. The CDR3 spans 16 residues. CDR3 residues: CASSDPSTDSGNTIYF. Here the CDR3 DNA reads TGTGCCAGCAGTGACCCTTCGACAGACTCTGGAAACACCATATATTTT.

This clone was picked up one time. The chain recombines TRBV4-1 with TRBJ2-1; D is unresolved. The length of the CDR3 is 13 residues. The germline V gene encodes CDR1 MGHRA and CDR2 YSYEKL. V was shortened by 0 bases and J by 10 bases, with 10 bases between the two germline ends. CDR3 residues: CASSQDPFLEQFF. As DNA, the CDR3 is TGCGCCAGCAGCCAAGATCCCTTTCTGGAGCAGTTCTTC.

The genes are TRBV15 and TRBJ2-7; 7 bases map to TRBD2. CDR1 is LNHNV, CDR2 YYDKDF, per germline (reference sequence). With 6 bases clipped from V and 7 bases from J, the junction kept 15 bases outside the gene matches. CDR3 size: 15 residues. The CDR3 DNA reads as TGTGCCACCAGTTGGGCTCAGGGAGGGAAAGGTGAGCAGTACTTC. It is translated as CATSWAQGGKGEQYF. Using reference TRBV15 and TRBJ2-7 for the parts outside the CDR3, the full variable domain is DAMVIQNPRYQVTQFGKPVTLSCSQTLNHNVMYWYQQKSSQAPKLLFHYYDKDFNNEADTPDNFQSRRPNTSFCFLDIRSPGLGDTAMYLCATSWAQGGKGEQYFGPGTRLTVT.

In nucleotides, the CDR3 is TGCGCCAGCAGCGCGGGACGGAATAATTCACCCCTCCACTTT. This encodes CASSAGRNNSPLHF. The J gene is TRBJ1-6, the V gene TRBV5-1, with D tentatively TRBD1 (5 bases). CDR3 length equals 14 residues. The germline V gene has CDR1 SGHRS and CDR2 YFSETQ. The germline V and J ends were trimmed by 4 bases and 5 bases, with 10 bases remaining between them.

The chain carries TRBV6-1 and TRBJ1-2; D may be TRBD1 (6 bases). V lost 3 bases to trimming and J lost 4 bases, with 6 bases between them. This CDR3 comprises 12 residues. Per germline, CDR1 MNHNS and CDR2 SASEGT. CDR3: CASSEDSYGYTF. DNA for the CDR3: TGTGCCAGCAGTGAGGACAGCTATGGCTACACCTTC.

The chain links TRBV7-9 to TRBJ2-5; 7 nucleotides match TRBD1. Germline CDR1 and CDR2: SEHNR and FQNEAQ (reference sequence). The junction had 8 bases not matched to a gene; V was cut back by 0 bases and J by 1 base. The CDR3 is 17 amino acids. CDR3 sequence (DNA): TGTGCCAGCAGCTTAGCGTTTAGGACAGGCCCCCAAGAGACCCAGTACTTC. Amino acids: CASSLAFRTGPQETQYF.

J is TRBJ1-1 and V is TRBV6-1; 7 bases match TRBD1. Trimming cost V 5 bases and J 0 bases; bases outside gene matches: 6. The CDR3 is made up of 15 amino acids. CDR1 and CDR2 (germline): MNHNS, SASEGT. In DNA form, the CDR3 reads TGTGCCAGCAGTCCGGGACAGTTCATGAACACTGAAGCTTTCTTT. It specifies CASSPGQFMNTEAFF.

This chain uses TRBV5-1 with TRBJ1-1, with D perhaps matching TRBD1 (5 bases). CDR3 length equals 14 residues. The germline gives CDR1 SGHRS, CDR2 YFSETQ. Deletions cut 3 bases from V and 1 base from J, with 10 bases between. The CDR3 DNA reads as TGCGCCAGCAGCTCGGAAACAGGGAACACTGAAGCTTTCTTT. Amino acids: CASSSETGNTEAFF. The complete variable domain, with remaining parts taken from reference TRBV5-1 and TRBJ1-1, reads KAGVTQTPRYLIKTRGQQVTLSCSPISGHRSVSWYQQTPGQGLQFLFEYFSETQRNKGNFPGRFSGRQFSNSRSEMNVSTLELGDSALYLCASSSETGNTEAFFGQGTRLTVV.